This TCR beta chain appears in the sequencing data of a study of blood T cell repertoires in COVID-19. Study-wide context: COVID-19 samples from acute and convalescent phases originated in the United States, Italy and Spain. The cDNA or gDNA used as material had been derived from T cells, B-cell-depleted T cells, or PBMCs.

Under the authors' procedure: How many nucleated cells were present was estimated from reference gene primer amplification. Measured with immunoSEQ multiplex PCR; TCRdb has only the in-frame clones, and not every one. V, J and clone size are taken as reported in that table, and D and trimming were inferred from the DNA itself. The sample yields about 95,000 clones, roughly 80% seen once. This receptor was taken from a man older than 75 with COVID-19, enrolled during active disease. The specimen was peripheral blood.

CDR3: CASSLEGRGFGEQYF. The CDR3 DNA sequence: TGCGCCAGCAGCTTGGAGGGCAGGGGCTTTGGGGAGCAGTACTTC. The chain links TRBV5-1 to TRBJ2-7; weak D call: TRBD1 (6 bases). There are 15 residues in the CDR3. Trimming took 0 bases from V and 7 from J, leaving 17 bases between them. The germline V gene encodes CDR1 SGHRS and CDR2 YFSETQ.